The clone carrying this T cell receptor (beta chain) turned up a few times. The CDR3 sequence is 13 residues long. Germline V gene sequence: CDR1 MGHRA, CDR2 YSYEKL. V lost 3 bases to trimming and J lost 6 bases; unmatched junction nucleotides: 4. Vbeta (60) and Jbeta (13) primers were used in the PCR. Generated by immunoSEQ multiplex PCR, the TCRdb table keeps only in-frame clones and is missing some. The data show about 140,000 clones, more than 60% seen once. This specimen comes from a study of cytomegalovirus exposure and HLA in healthy donors. The sequence was obtained from a male donor in good health and CMV-seronegative. Sequencing was performed on PBMCs. This sequence joins TRBV4-1 and TRBJ2-7; 8 bases are shared with TRBD1. The CDR3 DNA reads TGCGCCAGCAGCCATTTACAGGGGGGCGAGCAGTACTTC. Its protein is CASSHLQGGEQYF.